This T cell receptor (beta chain) was captured by sequencing in a study of blood T cell repertoires in COVID-19 (TCRdb year 2020). About the full investigation: The collaborator samples originated in the United States, Italy and Spain and spanned the acute and convalescent phases of COVID-19. The material from the prospective study consisted of cDNA or gDNA derived from T cells, B-cell-depleted T cells, or PBMCs. Deeply sampled blood TCRbeta repertoires from subjects exposed to, actively infected with, or recovered from COVID-19 were included in the dataset. The repertoires were released in a freely available public database intended as a resource for research on the immune response to SARS-CoV-2. Samples were obtained from the ongoing ImmuneRACE study (first 160 participants) and from over 1,000 subjects provided by 6 global collaborators. Sample metadata almost always included a de-identified subject ID, COVID-19 status, age in years and sex. HLA class I and class II types, where available, came from metadata supplied by the sample provider rather than from assay-based typing. On the study overall, not on this receptor specifically: Clinical and demographic metadata were provided uncurated, with the amount varying by source and participant.

TCRbeta CDR3 regions were amplified from genomic DNA by means of the immunoSEQ Assay, a bias-controlled multiplex PCR. As for how the authors treated the data: Nucleated cell counts per sample were estimated from amplification of reference gene primers within the assay. To quantify the absolute abundance of each unique TCRbeta CDR3 rearrangement, sequence reads were collapsed and filtered. For each sample, productive Simpson clonality was calculated by taking the square root of Simpson's diversity index across productive rearrangements. Drawn from immuneACCESS, this table holds only the in-frame rearrangements with V and J called that TCRdb kept. Clones are partly lost; checked studies trace under half to an unresolved V gene and leave the rest unexplained. The V and J calls and clone size come from that table; D and trimming were worked out from the DNA. For this sample the table gives fewer than 250,000 clones, of which around nine tenths were detected only once. The ten largest clonotypes hold 4% to 5.5% of the sample.

As for this clone: This receptor's antigen is unknown. No much larger clone exists at a distance of one base, and base qualities are not known.

The collaborating institutions used their own protocols to collect whole blood in K2EDTA tubes. For TCRbeta analysis, collaborator samples were shipped as frozen whole blood, as isolated PBMCs, or as DNA extracted from either sample type. This clonotype originated in a human donor in a cohort sampled during active COVID-19. Material for sequencing was peripheral blood.

The CDR3 region has the sequence CASSSGYNQPQHF. The bases are TGCGCCAGCAGCTCGGGGTACAATCAGCCCCAGCATTTT. The chain employs TRBV5-1 and TRBJ1-5; no D gene is confidently identified. The junction shows trimming of 3 bases on V and 3 bases on J, plus 7 bases between the germline ends. From the cysteine through the phenylalanine, the CDR3 covers 13 amino acids. Of all the DNA, just the CDR3 is kept, 39 bases in frame from base 1. Via the germline V gene, CDR1 is SGHRS and CDR2 YFSETQ. With the portions outside the CDR3 filled from the reference TRBV5-1 and TRBJ1-5 genes, the complete variable region becomes KAGVTQTPRYLIKTRGQQVTLSCSPISGHRSVSWYQQTPGQGLQFLFEYFSETQRNKGNFPGRFSGRQFSNSRSEMNVSTLELGDSALYLCASSSGYNQPQHFGDGTRLSIL.